Below, 14 T cell receptor beta chains from the same sample are listed, as sequenced in a study of regulatory T cells in long-lasting Graves disease. Time point meaning: newly diagnosed GD, antithyroid drugs for less than 3 months. There was RNA extracted from PBMCs, and the TCR library was made from it. Construction of TCR beta libraries relied on iRepertoire HTBI primers and on Arm-PCR targeting CDR3 regions. TCRdb passed the multiplex PCR reads through MiXCR, listing each CDR3 protein once. The sample lists approximately 390,000 distinct CDR3 sequences, around 15% seen once, with 20% to 25% in the top ten. This same sample was also taken into another study, of T cells in Graves' hyperthyroidism and ophthalmopathy.

The source was peripheral blood mononuclear cells (PBMCs), collected at new diagnosis, from a patient treated with antithyroid drugs. The receptors originated from a woman between 18 and 29 years old with Graves disease.

This clonotype was observed at least ten times. This chain links TRBV20-1 with TRBJ2-1, with 10 bases matching TRBD2. Germline loops: CDR1 DFQATT, CDR2 SNEGSKA (reference sequence). The trim removed 0 bases at V and 8 bases at J, leaving 10 bases unmatched. This CDR3 comprises 16 residues. For the CDR3, the DNA is TGCAGTGCTAGAGATATATTAACTAGCGGGGTCCATGAGCAGTTCTTC. Translating gives CSARDILTSGVHEQFF.

As to this clonotype: The likely explanation is a read error, given a far larger clone one base away. This chain connects TRBV6-1 to TRBJ2-1; D not certain. V was pared by 3 bases and J by 6 bases, with 9 bases between. From germline, CDR1 is MNHNS and CDR2 SASEGT. The CDR3 extends over 13 amino acids. CDR3 sequence (DNA): TGTGCCAGCAGTGACGGCCGTTGCAATGAGCAGTTCTTC. Residues: CASSDGRCNEQFF.

This clonotype was detected only a few times. V is TRBV7-8 and J is TRBJ1-1; D gene uncertain. V was trimmed by 2 bases and J by 3 bases, leaving 10 bases between them. Germline-derived CDR1 and CDR2 are SGHVS and FQNEAQ. The CDR3 runs to 14 residues. The CDR3 reads CASSLQRSYTEAFF. In DNA form, the CDR3 reads TGTGCCAGCAGCTTACAAAGATCGTACACTGAAGCTTTCTTT.

This clonotype was picked up many times. The chain recombines TRBV20-1 with TRBJ1-5; TRBD1 matches 9 bases. Germline CDR1 DFQATT, CDR2 SNEGSKA (reference sequence). The CDR3 totals 14 residues. After removal of 2 bases from V and 7 bases from J, the junction contained 6 bases not matched to a gene. The CDR3: CSARRDRAGQPQHF. CDR3 coding DNA: TGCAGTGCTAGACGGGACAGGGCAGGGCAGCCCCAGCATTTT.

This clonotype was recorded at least ten times. The chain joins TRBV10-3 to TRBJ2-1; 8 bases match TRBD2. CDR1 ENHRY and CDR2 SYGVKD come from the germline V gene. The V gene end was trimmed by 0 bases and the J gene end by 5 bases; junction bases not matched to a gene: 9. CDR3 length: 17 residues. CDR3 amino acids: CAISESIRGLGHNEQFF. CDR3 nucleotides: TGTGCCATCAGTGAGTCTATCAGGGGACTAGGGCACAATGAGCAGTTCTTC.

The genes are TRBV12-3 or TRBV12-4 and TRBJ1-1; D remains unclear. V was trimmed by 6 bases and J by 1 base, leaving 9 bases between them. The CDR3 contains 13 residues. CDR3 coding DNA: TGTGCCAGCAGCCCTGAGACGAACACTGAAGCTTTCTTT. Translating gives CASSPETNTEAFF.

This clonotype was seen a few times. The chain employs TRBV29-1 and TRBJ2-7, with D possibly TRBD1 on 5 matching bases. There are 16 residues in the CDR3. Trimming left V 2 bases short and J 2 bases short, with 19 bases between. Germline V lookup: CDR1 SQVTM, CDR2 ANQGSEA. The CDR3 spells CSVELSGQVRTYEQYF. The CDR3 nucleotides are TGCAGCGTTGAATTGTCAGGGCAGGTGAGAACCTACGAGCAGTACTTC.

The chain joins TRBV9 to TRBJ2-7; 7 nucleotides align to TRBD2. Germline V gives CDR1 SGDLS, CDR2 YYNGEE. The CDR3 length is 15 residues. The ends lost 4 bases at V and 1 base at J; junction bases unmatched: 8. Written as DNA, the CDR3 is TGTGCCAGCAGCCCCCGGGGAGGGGCGTCCTACGAGCAGTACTTC. Its translation is CASSPRGGASYEQYF.

This clonotype was detected many times. The chain uses TRBV6-1 and TRBJ1-1; D gene uncertain. Germline CDR1 MNHNS, CDR2 SASEGT. This CDR3 has 13 residues. V was trimmed by 9 bases and J by 1 base, leaving 12 bases between them. The DNA for the CDR3 is TGTGCCAGTAGTCTAGTGAAGAACACTGAAGCTTTCTTT. Translation: CASSLVKNTEAFF.

This clonotype occurred many times. This chain links TRBV7-3 with TRBJ1-1; the D gene is possibly TRBD1 (5 bases). The CDR3 totals 14 residues. V shed 5 bases and J shed 0 bases, with 10 bases lying between them. Germline V lookup: CDR1 SGHTA, CDR2 FQGTGA. CDR3 sequence: CASSPGSLNTEAFF. The DNA of the CDR3 is TGTGCCAGCAGCCCAGGGTCCTTGAACACTGAAGCTTTCTTT.

This chain uses TRBV20-1 with TRBJ1-6; tentative D call: TRBD1 (5 bases). With 2 bases removed from V and 6 bases from J, the gap between germline ends came to 14 bases. Looked up from germline, CDR1 is DFQATT and CDR2 is SNEGSKA (reference sequence). The CDR3 spans 15 residues. Here the CDR3 reads CSARYAGIINSPLHF. DNA for the CDR3: TGCAGTGCTAGATATGCAGGGATTATTAATTCACCCCTCCACTTT.

The rearrangement joins TRBV7-6 to TRBJ2-1; TRBD2 agrees at 14 bases. CDR3 length equals 20 residues. Per the germline V gene, CDR1 is SGHVS and CDR2 is FNYEAQ. Germline trimming cut 2 bases from V and 1 base from J; bases unmatched to any gene: 10. CDR3: CASSLRLAGGKASSYNEQFF. In nucleotides, the CDR3 is TGTGCCAGCAGCTTACGACTAGCGGGAGGGAAAGCTTCGTCCTACAATGAGCAGTTCTTC.

This clonotype was seen only a few times. J is TRBJ2-4 and V is TRBV7-2; TRBD2 aligns across 7 bases. CDR3 length: 16 amino acids. In germline, CDR1 is SGHTA, CDR2 FQGNSA. V lost 3 bases, J lost 2 bases, and 7 bases stayed unmatched. CDR3 coding DNA: TGTGCCAGCAGCTTGCTCCTAGCGGTTTCCAAAAACATTCAGTACTTC. It translates to CASSLLLAVSKNIQYF. Complete variable domain (other parts from reference TRBV7-2 and TRBJ2-4): GAGVSQSPSNKVTEKGKDVELRCDPISGHTALYWYRQSLGQGLEFLIYFQGNSAPDKSGLPSDRFSAERTGGSVSTLTIQRTQQEDSAVYLCASSLLLAVSKNIQYFGAGTRLSVL.

Remarks on this clonotype: A much larger clone is a single base away; this may be a read error. Lacking the conserved final phenylalanine or tryptophan, this CDR3 likely reflects a read error. CDR3 nucleotides: TGTGCTAGTGGTACGGGGACAGGCGAAGCTTTCTCT. This sequence encodes CASGTGTGEAFS. The chain carries TRBV12-5 and TRBJ1-1; the match to TRBD1 covers 8 bases. V lost 5 bases and J lost 8; bases outside the gene matches: 4. The V gene's germline CDR1 is LGHNT and CDR2 FRNRAP. The CDR3 is 12 amino acids.